This TCR beta chain is from a study of T cell responses to AZD1222 COVID-19 vaccine. This clone was counted only a few times. Its cognate antigen is unknown. Assay used: immunoSEQ multiplex PCR; TCRdb lists only in-frame clones, some missing. The sample has some 120,000 clones, roughly 92% seen once. The CDR3 runs 13 residues. Losses at the gene ends were 5 bases for V and 7 bases for J; bases not matched to a gene: 7. General study points: Spike-specific TCR depth and breadth grew after two AZD1222 doses. A mostly white British donor set with more females was recruited, and clonal diversity was possibly underestimated.

This TCR came from an adult who received the AZD1222 COVID-19 vaccine. Sequenced here: peripheral blood, sampled 28 days after the second AZD1222 dose. The chain employs TRBV12-3 or TRBV12-4 and TRBJ2-7; the match to TRBD2 covers 8 bases. The CDR3 coding sequence is TGTGCCAGCAGTCCCGGACTAGCTCGAGAGCAGTACTTC. Translation: CASSPGLAREQYF.